This note documents a single T cell receptor beta chain sequence. The data are from a study of blood T cell repertoires in COVID-19. Study-wide background: The cDNA or gDNA used as material had been derived from T cells, B-cell-depleted T cells, or PBMCs.

CDR3 size: 13 residues. From germline, CDR1 is ENHRY and CDR2 SYGVKD. V lost 11 bases and J 4 bases, leaving 17 bases between the germline ends. Assay: immunoSEQ multiplex PCR; the TCRdb copy retains only in-frame clones and omits some. The table shows approximately 150,000 clones, with more than 75% occurring only once. The sequenced material came from peripheral blood. The gene calls are TRBV10-3 and TRBJ1-2; tentatively, D is TRBD1 (6 bases). The receptor's source is a man in his 70s with active COVID-19. The CDR3 sequence: CAPTSDSSYGYTF. The CDR3, as DNA: TGTGCCCCTACCTCGGACAGTTCCTATGGCTACACCTTC.